These 8 T cell receptor beta chains were all obtained from the same sample, sequenced in a study of T cells in tuberculosis. Sequencing was performed with immunoSEQ multiplex PCR; in TCRdb, only in-frame clones are kept and a portion is missing. The sample yields around 10,000 clones, approximately 94% seen once. Sequenced input: PBMCs. The receptors come from an adult with tuberculosis.

V usage is TRBV27 and J usage is TRBJ2-7; 12 positions match TRBD2. CDR3 size: 18 residues. The V gene end was trimmed by 3 bases and the J gene end by 5 bases; junction bases not matched to a gene: 14. Germline loops: CDR1 MNHEY, CDR2 SMNVEV (reference sequence). CDR3 loop: CASSLRWGGTSGSNEQYF. CDR3 nucleotide sequence: TGTGCCAGCAGTTTGAGATGGGGTGGGACTAGCGGGTCAAACGAGCAGTACTTC.

This clone has more than one count but fewer than ten. The chain's CDR3 is CASSYSAGAYEQYF. Written as DNA, the CDR3 is TGTGCCAGCAGTTACTCGGCGGGGGCCTACGAGCAGTACTTC. The V call is TRBV6-6, the J call TRBJ2-7; 7 nucleotides agree with TRBD2. Trimming at V came to 0 bases and at J to 2 bases, leaving 1 base not matched to a gene. This CDR3 region has 14 residues. The germline V gene has CDR1 MNHNY and CDR2 SVGAGI (reference sequence).

This chain connects TRBV14 to TRBJ2-6; tentative D call: TRBD2 (6 bases). V gave up 6 bases and J gave up 0 bases, with 18 bases separating them. This CDR3 contains 18 residues. The germline V gene has CDR1 SGHDN and CDR2 FVKESK. The CDR3 region has the DNA TGTGCCAGCAGGACAACCAGGACTATCCTCTCTGGGGCCAACGTCCTGACTTTC. As protein: CASRTTRTILSGANVLTF.

J is TRBJ1-3 and V is TRBV5-1, with TRBD1 as a possible D gene (5 bases). V was pared by 4 bases and J by 4 bases, with 9 bases between. CDR1 SGHRS and CDR2 YFSETQ come from the germline V gene. This CDR3 contains 13 residues. The CDR3 protein is CASSGAEGNTIYF. In nucleotides, the CDR3 is TGCGCCAGCAGCGGGGCGGAGGGAAACACCATATATTTT.

The chain combines TRBV29-1 with TRBJ1-1; 7 nucleotides line up with TRBD1. CDR1 and CDR2 from the germline V gene are SQVTM and ANQGSEA. The V and J ends lost 7 bases and 3 bases, in that order; junction bases with no gene match: 2. The CDR3 totals 11 residues. CDR3 sequence: CSGGTDTEAFF. The CDR3 DNA sequence: TGCAGCGGTGGGACAGACACTGAAGCTTTCTTT.

This chain connects TRBV7-9 to TRBJ1-1; D is possibly TRBD1 (6 bases). V gave up 2 bases and J gave up 7 bases, with 11 bases separating them. Germline V lookup: CDR1 SEHNR, CDR2 FQNEAQ (reference sequence). The CDR3 covers 13 residues. The CDR3 loop is CASSLSGAGEAFF. CDR3 nucleotide sequence: TGTGCCAGCAGCTTATCAGGGGCGGGTGAAGCTTTCTTT.

This clone showed up just a few times. This sequence joins TRBV7-2 and TRBJ1-1; possibly TRBD1 for D (6 bases). Germline V gene lookup returns CDR1 SGHTA and CDR2 FQGNSA. V lost 5 bases and J 4 bases, leaving 14 bases between the germline ends. The CDR3 loop spans 14 amino acids. CDR3 nucleotides: TGTGCCAGCAGCCACTCGGGGGGGCCCACTGAAGCTTTCTTT. This translates into CASSHSGGPTEAFF.

The rearrangement uses TRBV9 and TRBJ2-3; perhaps TRBD2 as D (6 bases). V lost 4 bases, J lost 0 bases, and 15 bases lay in between. CDR3 size: 16 residues. Germline V CDR1 and CDR2: SGDLS, YYNGEE. CDR3 loop: CASSPGGGLSTDTQYF. The DNA for the CDR3 is TGTGCCAGCAGCCCCGGTGGAGGGTTAAGCACAGATACGCAGTATTTT. Together with reference TRBV9 and TRBJ2-3, the CDR3 gives the full variable domain: DSGVTQTPKHLITATGQRVTLRCSPRSGDLSVYWYQQSLDQGLQFLIQYYNGEERAKGNILERFSAQQFPDLHSELNLSSLELGDSALYFCASSPGGGLSTDTQYFGPGTRLTVL.